The present entry profiles one T cell receptor beta chain with its context. Its cognate antigen is unknown. Data came from immunoSEQ multiplex PCR; TCRdb stores just in-frame clones and leaves some out. This table has 110,000 or so clones, nearly 90% appearing once. This entry is derived from a study of T cell responses to AZD1222 COVID-19 vaccine. Study-level findings and limits: In all cases, repertoires were sampled only after the peak T cell response. Unmutated variant regions reportedly attract nearly half of all spike-specific TCRs.

Germline CDR1 reads ENHRY; CDR2 reads SYGVKD. The germline V and J ends were trimmed by 10 bases and 0 bases, with 10 bases remaining between them. The CDR3 length is 13 residues. The chain joins TRBV10-3 to TRBJ1-3; D remains ambiguous. Sequencing was performed on peripheral blood, taken on day 0 of AZD1222 vaccination. The source of this sequence is an adult in good health. The CDR3, as DNA: TGTGCCAGCAAAAGGATCTCTGGAAACACCATATATTTT. It specifies CASKRISGNTIYF.